This TCR beta chain was recorded in a study of blood T cell repertoires in COVID-19 (dated by TCRdb to the early 2020s). General notes on the study: Samples covering the acute and convalescent phases of COVID-19 were provided by collaborators in the United States, Italy and Spain. The material from the prospective study consisted of cDNA or gDNA derived from T cells, B-cell-depleted T cells, or PBMCs. Subjects who had been exposed to COVID-19, were actively infected with it, or had recovered from it provided the deeply sampled blood TCRbeta repertoires that made up the dataset. A freely available public database, intended as a resource for researchers studying the immune response to SARS-CoV-2, is where the repertoires were released. The samples were drawn from the first 160 participants of the ongoing ImmuneRACE study and from about 1,200 subjects provided by 6 global collaborators. The sample metadata nearly always contained a de-identified subject ID, COVID-19 status, age in years and sex. Where available, HLA class I and class II types were taken from metadata supplied by the sample provider and were not determined by assay-based typing.

TCRbeta CDR3 regions were amplified from genomic DNA by means of the immunoSEQ Assay, a bias-controlled multiplex PCR. As for how the authors treated the data: Nucleated cell counts per sample were estimated from amplification of reference gene primers within the assay. To quantify the absolute abundance of each unique TCRbeta CDR3 rearrangement, sequence reads were collapsed and filtered. Productive Simpson clonality was computed per sample as the square root of Simpson's diversity index over productive rearrangements. What TCRdb holds here is the immuneACCESS table cut down to in-frame rearrangements. Part of the clones is not present; checked against another copy, under half of the missing clones reflect an unresolved V gene, and the others are unexplained. V, J and clone size reflect that table, while D and trimming were determined from the DNA. A total of about 150,000 clones appear in this sample, 70% to 90% of them only once. 2% to 2.5% of the sample lies in the top ten.

Deletion took 3 bases off V and 0 bases off J, with a span of 8 bases between the germline ends. Inclusive of the bounding cysteine and phenylalanine, the CDR3 is 14 residues long. Of all the DNA, just the CDR3 is kept, 42 bases in frame from base 1. The germline V gene supplies CDR1 ENHRY and CDR2 SYGVKD. This clone came up once. Its antigen is not yet known. Per-base quality was not reported, and no clone a single base away is much larger than it. Samples from volunteer blood donors who had recovered from COVID-19 were contributed by a second Seattle source. Collaborating institutions collected whole blood in K2EDTA tubes following their own protocols. For TCRbeta analysis, collaborator samples were shipped as frozen whole blood, as isolated PBMCs, or as DNA extracted from either sample type. The investigation overall reported the following: The amount of clinical and demographic metadata varied by source and participant and was provided uncurated.

The rearranged chain carries TRBV10-3 and TRBJ1-2; a tentative D call is TRBD1 (5 bases match). This receptor was identified in a man aged 50-60 years who had recovered from COVID-19. The sample consisted of peripheral blood. Here is the DNA: TGTGCCATCAGTGACACAGGTCCTAACTATGGCTACACCTTC. It encodes CAISDTGPNYGYTF.